The 22 T cell receptor beta chains below were found in one sample sequenced in a study of blood T cell repertoires in COVID-19. Sequencing used immunoSEQ multiplex PCR; TCRdb keeps in-frame clones, though not all of them. The sample holds more than 85,000 clones, 75% to 90% seen once. Sequences were obtained from peripheral blood. These receptors originate from an older woman with acute or convalescent COVID-19.

The rearrangement joins TRBV25-1 to TRBJ1-4, with 7 bases lining up with TRBD1. Germline lookup yields CDR1 MGHDK and CDR2 SYGVNS. V gave up 6 bases and J gave up 6 bases; unmatched junction bases: 10. The CDR3 has 15 amino acids. CDR3 bases: TGTGCCAGCAGCGAACAGGACAGGCGGGATGAAAAACTGTTTTTT. Amino acids: CASSEQDRRDEKLFF. The variable domain in full, with the rest retrieved from reference TRBV25-1 and TRBJ1-4, is EADIYQTPRYLVIGTGKKITLECSQTMGHDKMYWYQQDPGMELHLIHYSYGVNSTEKGDLSSESTVSRIRTEHFPLTLESARPSHTSQYLCASSEQDRRDEKLFFGSGTQLSVL.

V and J are TRBV10-3 and TRBJ2-7, with 14 nucleotides matching TRBD2. CDR3 length equals 16 residues. V dropped 5 bases and J dropped 3; count of bases not matched to a gene: 6. The germline gives CDR1 ENHRY, CDR2 SYGVKD. DNA for the CDR3: TGTGCCATCAGTACCGGACTAGCGGGAGGACTCTACGAGCAGTACTTC. It specifies CAISTGLAGGLYEQYF.

This chain uses TRBV4-1 with TRBJ2-7; 12 positions agree with TRBD1. The length of the CDR3 is 17 residues. V trimming: 1 base; J trimming: 4 bases; junction bases outside the gene matches: 8. The germline CDR1 and CDR2 sequences are MGHRA and YSYEKL. The CDR3 protein is CASSQAPGQGALYEQYF. Here the CDR3 DNA reads TGCGCCAGCAGCCAAGCCCCGGGACAGGGGGCATTATACGAGCAGTACTTC.

V usage is TRBV10-1 and J usage is TRBJ1-2; a weak D match, TRBD1 (5 bases). The CDR3 is 16 amino acids. The germline gives CDR1 WNHNN, CDR2 SYGVQD (reference sequence). Trimming stripped 0 bases from V and 14 bases from J, with 25 bases between. The CDR3 is CASSESGSAGRLARTF. In DNA, the CDR3 is TGCGCCAGCAGTGAGTCAGGTTCGGCAGGGCGATTGGCTAGGACCTTC.

The chain joins TRBV6-2 or TRBV6-3 to TRBJ1-3, with 7 bases fitting TRBD1. The CDR3 consists of 17 residues. J was trimmed by 0 bases and V by 0 bases; bases with no gene match: 5. Germline V gene lookup returns CDR1 MNHEY and CDR2 SVGEGT. CDR3 in amino acids: CASSYSPGTVSGNTIYF. The CDR3 DNA reads as TGTGCCAGCAGTTACTCCCCGGGGACAGTCTCTGGAAACACCATATATTTT.

DNA for the CDR3: TGCAGTGCCCTGGGCCCGGGGGGGCAGTACTTC. Residues: CSALGPGGQYF. V usage is TRBV20-1 and J usage is TRBJ2-7, with TRBD2 identical over 7 bases. Germline loops: CDR1 DFQATT, CDR2 SNEGSKA (reference sequence). This CDR3 spans 11 amino acids. V gave up 6 bases and J gave up 9 bases; unmatched junction bases: 8.

This clone appeared once. The chain links TRBV18 to TRBJ1-1, with D unresolved. Germline CDR1 reads KGHSH; CDR2 reads LQKENI. With 0 bases removed from V and 8 bases from J, the gap between germline ends came to 13 bases. The CDR3 runs 14 residues. The CDR3 DNA sequence: TGTGCCAGCTCACCACCGACTTTGAGGGTAGAAGCTTTCTTT. Translated: CASSPPTLRVEAFF. Full variable domain (remainder filled in from reference TRBV18 and TRBJ1-1): NAGVMQNPRHLVRRRGQEARLRCSPMKGHSHVYWYRQLPEEGLKFMVYLQKENIIDESGMPKERFSAEFPKEGPSILRIQQVVRGDSAAYFCASSPPTLRVEAFFGQGTRLTVV.

The chain uses TRBV4-1 and TRBJ2-5, with TRBD1 identical over 8 bases. This CDR3 is built from 17 residues. Losses at the gene ends were 3 bases for V and 1 base for J; bases not matched to a gene: 10. Germline assignment: CDR1 MGHRA and CDR2 YSYEKL. The CDR3 nucleotides read TGCGCCAGCAGCCATCTCTCCGGGGACAGGCGCCAAGAGACCCAGTACTTC. This encodes CASSHLSGDRRQETQYF.

The chain uses TRBV9 and TRBJ2-1; 8 positions agree with TRBD1. Germline trimming cut 3 bases from V and 5 bases from J; bases unmatched to any gene: 19. Germline V gives CDR1 SGDLS, CDR2 YYNGEE. This CDR3 region has 19 residues. The CDR3 protein is CASSGYRLRRTGKDNEQFF. The CDR3 region has the DNA TGTGCCAGCAGCGGATATAGACTCCGGAGGACAGGGAAAGACAATGAGCAGTTCTTC.

This clone was detected only once. The chain recombines TRBV4-1 with TRBJ1-4; D ambiguous. CDR1 is MGHRA and CDR2 is YSYEKL in the germline V gene. There are 16 residues in the CDR3. The V and J ends lost 3 bases and 5 bases respectively, with 16 bases between them. The CDR3 coding sequence is TGCGCCAGCAGCCATCCTCGGGTGAGCCTAAATGAAAAACTGTTTTTT. Amino acids: CASSHPRVSLNEKLFF.

The chain links TRBV29-1 to TRBJ1-2, with 11 bases that match TRBD1. The CDR3 has 13 amino acids. Trimming at V came to 7 bases and at J to 8 bases, leaving 9 bases not matched to a gene. CDR1 and CDR2 from the germline V gene are SQVTM and ANQGSEA. The CDR3 DNA is TGCAGCGCCGAGGGTGGGACAGGGGGAGGCTACACCTTC. This codes for CSAEGGTGGGYTF.

The genes are TRBV5-1 and TRBJ1-2, with D tentatively TRBD1 (5 bases). Germline V gene sequence: CDR1 SGHRS, CDR2 YFSETQ. The CDR3 runs 11 residues. V lost 5 bases to trimming and J lost 8 bases, with 10 bases between them. The CDR3 nucleotides are TGCGCCAGCAGTGGGGGGGTAGGCTACACCTTC. Translating it yields CASSGGVGYTF.

The chain joins TRBV5-1 to TRBJ1-1, with TRBD1 identical over 10 bases. The CDR3 contains 15 residues. V was pared by 4 bases and J by 4 bases, with 7 bases of the junction left unmatched. Germline-derived CDR1 and CDR2 are SGHRS and YFSETQ. In DNA form, the CDR3 reads TGCGCCAGCAGCCCGGGGACAGGGGTAGGCACTGAAGCTTTCTTT. This sequence encodes CASSPGTGVGTEAFF.

This clone was detected a few times. This chain joins TRBV5-4 and TRBJ1-2; TRBD1 might be the D (6 bases). The V end lost 4 bases, the J end lost 0 bases, and 10 bases lay between the germline ends. Germline CDR1 reads SGHNT; CDR2 reads YYREEE (reference sequence). This CDR3 is built from 14 residues. CDR3 nucleotide sequence: TGTGCCAGCAGCGTATACAGGGCTAACTATGGCTACACCTTC. It translates to CASSVYRANYGYTF.

The genes are TRBV27 and TRBJ2-1, with 7 nucleotides matching TRBD1. V lost 2 bases, J lost 0 bases, and 1 base stayed unmatched. There are 15 residues in the CDR3. CDR1 MNHEY and CDR2 SMNVEV come from the germline V gene (reference sequence). The chain's CDR3 is CASSLQGVSYNEQFF. CDR3 DNA sequence: TGTGCCAGCAGTTTACAGGGGGTCTCCTACAATGAGCAGTTCTTC.

Concerning this clone: One end of the junction varies from germline; a read error may be responsible. V and J are TRBV7-7 and TRBJ1-3; 7 positions agree with TRBD1. The CDR3 loop spans 16 amino acids. Looked up from germline, CDR1 is SSHAT and CDR2 is FNYEAQ (reference sequence). The DNA for the CDR3 is TGTGCTAGCAGCCCGGGAAGGGGGCTGGGGGGAAACACCATATATTTT. Amino acid sequence: CASSPGRGLGGNTIYF.

J is TRBJ1-6 and V is TRBV19; D is undetermined. The V end lost 9 bases, the J end lost 9 bases, and 15 bases lay between the germline ends. The germline gives CDR1 LNHDA, CDR2 SQIVND (reference sequence). CDR3 length equals 13 residues. DNA of the CDR3: TGTGCCAGCCAAGACCGGGAGCCTTCACCCCTCCACTTT. It translates to CASQDREPSPLHF.

The J gene is TRBJ2-2, the V gene TRBV10-1; TRBD2 matches 14 bases. The CDR3 sequence is 17 residues long. V lost 6 bases, J lost 6 bases, and 9 bases stayed unmatched. Germline loops: CDR1 WNHNN, CDR2 SYGVQD (reference sequence). The CDR3 bases are TGCGCCAGCAGAGAATCCGGACTAGCGGGAGGTCCCGGGGAGCTGTTTTTT. The encoded protein is CASRESGLAGGPGELFF.

V is TRBV18 and J is TRBJ2-2; D call uncertain. CDR1 is KGHSH and CDR2 is LQKENI in the germline V gene. CDR3 length: 12 amino acids. Trimming removed 4 bases from V and 7 bases from J, with 7 bases in between. CDR3 nucleotide sequence: TGTGCCAGCTCACGTTCCCACGGGGAGCTGTTTTTT. Protein sequence: CASSRSHGELFF.

V and J are TRBV7-2 and TRBJ2-3; D perhaps matches TRBD1 (6 bases). This CDR3 is built from 15 residues. V shed 5 bases and J shed 3 bases, with 15 bases lying between them. Germline CDR1 and CDR2: SGHTA and FQGNSA. CDR3 sequence reads: CASSIRTVSTDTQYF. CDR3 bases: TGTGCCAGCAGCATACGGACAGTCAGTACAGATACGCAGTATTTT.

The chain links TRBV30 to TRBJ2-2; no firm D call. This CDR3 has 11 amino acids. V shed 2 bases and J shed 6 bases, with 4 bases lying between them. CDR1 is GTSNPN and CDR2 is SVGIG in the germline V gene (reference sequence). The CDR3: CAWSSPGELFF. As DNA, the CDR3 is TGTGCCTGGAGTAGCCCCGGGGAGCTGTTTTTT.

The chain carries TRBV11-3 and TRBJ2-1; D is possibly TRBD2 (7 bases). Trimming removed 8 bases at V and 9 bases at J, with 14 bases between. The CDR3 has 12 amino acids. Germline-derived CDR1 and CDR2 are SGHNT and YENEEA. In DNA form, the CDR3 reads TGTGCCAGCGGGACATGGGGGGGTGAGCAGTTCTTC. Translating gives CASGTWGGEQFF.